These 21 T cell receptor beta chains were sequenced from one sample in a study of technical replicates of blood from a few donors. Clones were sequenced by immunoSEQ multiplex PCR, and TCRdb holds only the in-frame ones, with some missing. The sample contains under 80,000 clones, roughly 94% of which appear only once. Sequencing input: T cells isolated from PBMCs. The receptors derive from a human donor in good health.

V is TRBV2 and J is TRBJ2-3, with 9 bases fitting TRBD1. The CDR3 runs 14 residues. In germline, CDR1 is SNHLY, CDR2 FYNNEI. J was trimmed by 3 bases and V by 8 bases; bases with no gene match: 6. The CDR3 region has the DNA TGTGCCAGCGGATCGGACAGGGGAACAGATACGCAGTATTTT. Translating gives CASGSDRGTDTQYF. Full variable domain (rest looked up from reference TRBV2 and TRBJ2-3): EPEVTQTPSHQVTQMGQEVILRCVPISNHLYFYWYRQILGQKVEFLVSFYNNEISEKSEIFDDQFSVERPDGSNFTLKIRSTKLEDSAMYFCASGSDRGTDTQYFGPGTRLTVL.

In this sample, this clone turned up once. The CDR3 is CASSLSTGHQETQYF. CDR3 DNA sequence: TGCGCCAGCAGCTTATCTACAGGCCATCAAGAGACCCAGTACTTC. The chain employs TRBV5-1 and TRBJ2-5; maybe TRBD1 (5 bases). Germline V gene data show CDR1 as SGHRS and CDR2 as YFSETQ. The V gene lost 2 bases and the J gene lost 2 bases, with 13 bases spanning the gap. This CDR3 comprises 15 residues.

The rearrangement uses TRBV11-2 and TRBJ2-2, with 9 positions matching TRBD1. This CDR3 comprises 12 residues. The germline V gene encodes CDR1 SGHAT and CDR2 FQNNGV. V was clipped by 5 bases and J by 13 bases; unmatched bases: 5. CDR3 bases: TGTGCCAGCAGCCCAAACAGGGGGCGGCTGTTTTTT. Protein: CASSPNRGRLFF.

The CDR3 sequence: CATRYSGPSGISYNEQFF. The DNA of the CDR3 is TGTGCCACCAGATACTCCGGGCCTAGCGGGATTTCTTACAATGAGCAGTTCTTC. The V gene is TRBV28, the J gene TRBJ2-1; 9 nucleotides agree with TRBD2. CDR3 length equals 18 residues. Germline CDR1 and CDR2: MDHEN and SYDVKM. The junction had 20 bases not matched to a gene; V was cut back by 10 bases and J by 4 bases.

The rearrangement uses TRBV25-1 and TRBJ2-6; TRBD2 agrees at 8 bases. The CDR3 extends over 18 amino acids. The germline gives CDR1 MGHDK, CDR2 SYGVNS. Trimming at V came to 5 bases and at J to 1 base, leaving 10 bases not matched to a gene. The CDR3 nucleotides are TGTGCCAGCAGTACCACATATCGGGGGGGTTCTGGGGCCAACGTCCTGACTTTC. Encoded protein: CASSTTYRGGSGANVLTF.

The chain is built from TRBV5-6 and TRBJ2-1; the D gene is possibly TRBD2 (5 bases). V gave up 0 bases and J gave up 10 bases, with 14 bases separating them. The CDR3 is made up of 14 amino acids. Per the germline V gene, CDR1 is SGHDT and CDR2 is YYEEEE. The CDR3 region is CASSLGPGLGEQFF. The CDR3 region has the DNA TGTGCCAGCAGCTTGGGTCCAGGACTCGGGGAGCAGTTCTTC.

This sequence joins TRBV6-4 and TRBJ1-5; D perhaps matches TRBD1 (5 bases). The V gene's germline CDR1 is MRHNA and CDR2 SNTAGT. Trimming removed 9 bases from V and 2 bases from J, with 11 bases in between. This CDR3 region has 13 residues. CDR3 sequence (DNA): TGTGCCAGGGGAGCGGGGGGCAATCAGCCCCAGCATTTT. It encodes CARGAGGNQPQHF.

The chain joins TRBV6-5 to TRBJ1-1; D is ambiguous. With 5 bases removed from V and 5 bases from J, the gap between germline ends came to 6 bases. The CDR3 extends over 11 amino acids. Germline values: CDR1 MNHEY, CDR2 SVGAGI. Here the CDR3 reads CASSVGTEAFF. CDR3 bases: TGTGCCAGCAGTGTCGGGACTGAAGCTTTCTTT.

The rearrangement links TRBV5-8 to TRBJ1-5, with 9 bases matching TRBD1. Germline assignment: CDR1 SGHTS and CDR2 YDEGEE. The J segment lost 1 base and the V segment lost 4 bases, leaving 9 bases of the junction unmatched. The CDR3 contains 17 residues. CDR3 DNA sequence: TGTGCCAGCAGCCTCGGGACAGGGATGGGGAGCAATCAGCCCCAGCATTTT. Protein: CASSLGTGMGSNQPQHF.

The chain links TRBV6-6 to TRBJ2-7; 8 nucleotides line up with TRBD2. V was clipped by 2 bases and J by 1 base; unmatched bases: 4. The germline V gene has CDR1 MNHNY and CDR2 SVGAGI (reference sequence). This CDR3 contains 15 residues. CDR3 region: CASSYERERSYEQYF. The CDR3 nucleotides read TGTGCCAGCAGTTACGAGCGGGAGAGATCCTACGAGCAGTACTTC.

The V and J genes are TRBV10-1 and TRBJ1-2, with 8 bases identical to TRBD1. The V gene's germline CDR1 is WNHNN and CDR2 SYGVQD (reference sequence). J gave up 4 bases and V 6 bases, and 13 bases lay outside the gene matches. CDR3 length equals 16 residues. The CDR3 loop is CASSPRDRPTPYGYTF. CDR3 bases: TGCGCCAGCAGCCCCCGGGACAGGCCAACCCCCTATGGCTACACCTTC.

The V call is TRBV7-9, the J call TRBJ2-1; perhaps TRBD1 as D (6 bases). Germline lookup yields CDR1 SEHNR and CDR2 FQNEAQ (reference sequence). The CDR3 totals 16 residues. The V end lost 1 base, the J end lost 4 bases, and 14 bases lay between the germline ends. CDR3: CASSLGQGLGYNEQFF. In DNA form, the CDR3 reads TGTGCCAGCAGCTTAGGGCAGGGGCTAGGGTACAATGAGCAGTTCTTC.

This chain connects TRBV28 to TRBJ2-1; a weak D match, TRBD2 (7 bases). This CDR3 is built from 15 residues. Germline V gene data show CDR1 as MDHEN and CDR2 as SYDVKM. Trimming left V 7 bases short and J 4 bases short, with 17 bases between. The CDR3 DNA follows: TGTGCCAGCACCCCTGGGGGGGCAGAATACAATGAGCAGTTCTTC. As protein: CASTPGGAEYNEQFF.

This sequence joins TRBV19 and TRBJ2-1, with TRBD2 identical over 8 bases. The CDR3 sequence is 16 residues long. After removal of 5 bases from V and 8 bases from J, the junction contained 14 bases not matched to a gene. The germline V gene has CDR1 LNHDA and CDR2 SQIVND (reference sequence). CDR3 DNA: TGTGCCAGTAGTCCCCGACGGTTCGGGGGGGGAGATGAGCAGTTCTTC. It translates to CASSPRRFGGGDEQFF.

J is TRBJ1-5 and V is TRBV2; D is unclear. Trimming took off 0 bases at V and 0 bases at J, with 9 bases between the two ends. The length of the CDR3 is 16 residues. Per the germline V gene, CDR1 is SNHLY and CDR2 is FYNNEI. The CDR3 is CASSEAPGVSNQPQHF. The CDR3 DNA reads as TGTGCCAGCAGTGAAGCGCCGGGTGTTAGCAATCAGCCCCAGCATTTT.

In its sample, this clone was seen once. CDR3 nucleotides: TGTGCCAGCTCACCACTAGCGGGAGGGCCAGGCAATGAGCAGTTCTTC. This gives the protein CASSPLAGGPGNEQFF. V gene TRBV18 combines with J gene TRBJ2-1; 11 bases fit TRBD2. The CDR3 runs 16 residues. V trimming: 1 base; J trimming: 6 bases; junction bases outside the gene matches: 5. Germline CDR1 KGHSH, CDR2 LQKENI. The full variable domain, in which reference TRBV18 and TRBJ2-1 provide the parts outside the CDR3, is NAGVMQNPRHLVRRRGQEARLRCSPMKGHSHVYWYRQLPEEGLKFMVYLQKENIIDESGMPKERFSAEFPKEGPSILRIQQVVRGDSAAYFCASSPLAGGPGNEQFFGPGTRLTVL.

The V gene is TRBV7-2, the J gene TRBJ1-6, with 7 bases fitting TRBD1. The V and J ends lost 6 bases and 9 bases, in that order; junction bases with no gene match: 11. Germline CDR1 is SGHTA and CDR2 is FQGNSA. The CDR3 covers 15 residues. The chain's CDR3 is CASRTKQGPASPLHF. Written as DNA, the CDR3 is TGTGCCAGCAGAACGAAACAGGGGCCGGCTTCACCCCTCCACTTT.

The chain links TRBV28 to TRBJ2-1, with 8 nucleotides matching TRBD2. V gave up 6 bases and J gave up 2 bases; unmatched junction bases: 6. The germline CDR1 and CDR2 sequences are MDHEN and SYDVKM. The CDR3 length is 15 residues. The CDR3 reads CASRETSAPYNEQFF. The CDR3 nucleotides are TGTGCCAGCAGGGAGACTAGCGCGCCCTACAATGAGCAGTTCTTC.

This chain links TRBV29-1 with TRBJ1-1; tentatively, D is TRBD1 (6 bases). The CDR3 runs to 12 residues. The germline V and J ends were trimmed by 7 bases and 4 bases, with 13 bases remaining between them. Germline lookup yields CDR1 SQVTM and CDR2 ANQGSEA. CDR3: CSGRGGFTEAFF. CDR3 coding DNA: TGCAGCGGCCGAGGGGGATTCACTGAAGCTTTCTTT.

The gene calls are TRBV9 and TRBJ1-4, with 8 bases matching TRBD1. Germline V gene data show CDR1 as SGDLS and CDR2 as YYNGEE. V was pared by 0 bases and J by 7 bases, with 11 bases of the junction left unmatched. The CDR3 sequence is 17 residues long. CDR3 DNA: TGTGCCAGCAGCGTAGTGAACAGGGGGATGTCCGGTGAAAAACTGTTTTTT. It codes for CASSVVNRGMSGEKLFF.

V and J are TRBV4-1 and TRBJ1-2; TRBD1 is a possible D gene (5 bases). The ends were cut back, 0 bases at V and 3 bases at J, with 11 bases in the middle. Germline V gives CDR1 MGHRA, CDR2 YSYEKL. The CDR3 spans 15 residues. The CDR3 loop is CASSQDRGTYYGYTF. CDR3 coding DNA: TGCGCCAGCAGCCAAGATCGGGGGACCTACTATGGCTACACCTTC.